These 27 T cell receptor beta chains share one sample of origin, sequenced in a study of shared clonotypes between healthy human individuals. Repertoires were generated with immunoSEQ multiplex PCR, while TCRdb's copy carries only in-frame clones and drops some. Here the sample spans about 2.4 million clones, roughly 93% being singletons. The source material was naive CD4+ T cells from PBMCs. Subset of the sample: CD45RA+ positively selected. The receptors originated from a man aged 18 to 35 in good health. Some clones in this sample may be carry-over from other donors' samples.

The chain uses TRBV9 and TRBJ2-1; 8 nucleotides agree with TRBD1. CDR3 length equals 17 residues. V was clipped by 0 bases and J by 0 bases; unmatched bases: 5. Germline V gene lookup returns CDR1 SGDLS and CDR2 YYNGEE. Written as DNA, the CDR3 is TGTGCCAGCAGCGTAGCGAACAGGGGGAACTCCTACAATGAGCAGTTCTTC. Its translation is CASSVANRGNSYNEQFF. Full variable domain (rest looked up from reference TRBV9 and TRBJ2-1): DSGVTQTPKHLITATGQRVTLRCSPRSGDLSVYWYQQSLDQGLQFLIQYYNGEERAKGNILERFSAQQFPDLHSELNLSSLELGDSALYFCASSVANRGNSYNEQFFGPGTRLTVL.

V is TRBV6-6 and J is TRBJ2-7; 12 bases are a match to TRBD2. The J segment lost 7 bases and the V segment lost 6 bases, leaving 7 bases of the junction unmatched. Germline values: CDR1 MNHNY, CDR2 SVGAGI (reference sequence). The CDR3 loop spans 14 amino acids. CDR3: CASSLGLAGTEQYF. The CDR3 bases are TGTGCCAGCAGCCTCGGACTAGCGGGAACTGAGCAGTACTTC.

The chain links TRBV19 to TRBJ1-2, with TRBD1 identical over 8 bases. With 6 bases clipped from V and 3 bases from J, the junction kept 12 bases outside the gene matches. CDR1 LNHDA and CDR2 SQIVND come from the germline V gene (reference sequence). CDR3 length: 16 residues. CDR3 sequence reads: CASSLRTGRGDYGYTF. The CDR3 DNA follows: TGTGCCAGTAGCCTTCGGACAGGGAGGGGTGACTATGGCTACACCTTC.

The V call is TRBV28, the J call TRBJ2-7; TRBD1 agrees at 8 bases. The CDR3 runs 13 residues. V lost 7 bases, J lost 9 bases, and 11 bases stayed unmatched. Germline values: CDR1 MDHEN, CDR2 SYDVKM. CDR3 sequence: CASNIPQGAGQYF. Here the CDR3 DNA reads TGTGCCAGCAACATTCCCCAGGGGGCGGGGCAGTACTTC.

This clone appeared a single time. The chain employs TRBV2 and TRBJ1-2, with 7 bases that match TRBD1. The V and J ends lost 4 bases and 0 bases, in that order; junction bases with no gene match: 2. CDR1 is SNHLY, CDR2 FYNNEI, per germline. CDR3 length equals 14 residues. In DNA form, the CDR3 reads TGTGCCAGCAGTGGGGACAGACCTAACTATGGCTACACCTTC. It encodes CASSGDRPNYGYTF.

The J gene is TRBJ2-7, the V gene TRBV5-6; 10 bases align to TRBD1. The germline V gene has CDR1 SGHDT and CDR2 YYEEEE. V trimming: 5 bases; J trimming: 5 bases; junction bases outside the gene matches: 13. The CDR3 spans 16 residues. DNA for the CDR3: TGTGCCAGCAGTCAGACTCTGGGACAGGGGATCCACGAGCAGTACTTC. Its protein is CASSQTLGQGIHEQYF.

The rearrangement uses TRBV7-2 and TRBJ2-7; 7 bases agree with TRBD1. V was pared by 4 bases and J by 7 bases, with 10 bases of the junction left unmatched. This CDR3 has 14 amino acids. Germline V gives CDR1 SGHTA, CDR2 FQGNSA. CDR3 sequence (DNA): TGTGCCAGCAGCTCCAAAGACAGGGTCGGTGAGCAGTACTTC. Its protein product is CASSSKDRVGEQYF.

The table lists this clone with a count of one. The J gene is TRBJ2-5, the V gene TRBV6-5; D is uncertain. The CDR3 sequence is 14 residues long. Trimming cost V 2 bases and J 6 bases, with 13 bases left between them. CDR1 and CDR2 (germline): MNHEY, SVGAGI. The CDR3 loop is CASSYPGPTKTQYF. CDR3 bases: TGTGCCAGCAGTTACCCGGGCCCCACCAAGACCCAGTACTTC.

The chain carries TRBV21-1 and TRBJ1-3; the listed D gene, TRBD1, was not tested against the DNA. TRBV21-1 has pseudogene status. This CDR3 is built from 14 residues. This CDR3 is CASSTRRGEGAIYF. The CDR3 coding sequence is TGTGCCAGCAGCACTCGCAGGGGCGAAGGGGCCATATATTTT.

This rearrangement joins TRBV27 to TRBJ2-1, with 9 bases matching TRBD2. CDR1 MNHEY and CDR2 SMNVEV come from the germline V gene (reference sequence). The ends lost 6 bases at V and 7 bases at J; junction bases unmatched: 19. The CDR3 runs 18 residues. CDR3: CASSPWGTSSSWRNEQFF. CDR3 sequence (DNA): TGTGCCAGCAGCCCTTGGGGGACTAGCTCTTCATGGCGGAATGAGCAGTTCTTC.

This chain links TRBV5-8 with TRBJ2-3, with a possible D match to TRBD2 (5 bases). The CDR3 runs 16 residues. V lost 8 bases to trimming and J lost 10 bases, with 29 bases between them. Germline V gene sequence: CDR1 SGHTS, CDR2 YDEGEE. The CDR3 DNA sequence: TGTGCCAGTCCGATGAGGGTCTGGCTAGAAAGTGTCCCGCAGTATTTT. It encodes CASPMRVWLESVPQYF.

The chain is built from TRBV7-6 and TRBJ1-5, with a possible D match to TRBD1 (5 bases). The germline V gene encodes CDR1 SGHVS and CDR2 FNYEAQ. The CDR3 is made up of 15 amino acids. V dropped 1 base and J dropped 5 bases, with 12 bases sitting between them. CDR3 DNA sequence: TGTGCCAGCAGCTTAGTGCCAGGGAGCGATCAGCCCCAGCATTTT. As protein: CASSLVPGSDQPQHF.

Of note for this clone: Other DNA sequences from this sample encode an identical CDR3 as well. The rearrangement joins TRBV6-4 to TRBJ2-2; D is uncertain. V dropped 3 bases and J dropped 4 bases, with 3 bases sitting between them. The germline CDR1 and CDR2 sequences are MRHNA and SNTAGT. CDR3 length equals 12 residues. The CDR3 is CASSEGTGELFF. CDR3 nucleotides: TGTGCCAGCAGTGAGGGCACCGGGGAGCTGTTTTTT.

The chain combines TRBV28 with TRBJ2-7; D is perhaps TRBD2 (6 bases). This CDR3 is 12 amino acids long. V shed 8 bases and J shed 6 bases, with 14 bases lying between them. The germline gives CDR1 MDHEN, CDR2 SYDVKM. CDR3 DNA sequence: TGTGCCAGCCAAAAGGCCGGGGGCGAGCAGTACTTC. This gives the protein CASQKAGGEQYF.

V and J are TRBV28 and TRBJ2-1; TRBD2 matches 9 bases. The J segment lost 2 bases and the V segment lost 3 bases, leaving 2 bases of the junction unmatched. Per germline, CDR1 MDHEN and CDR2 SYDVKM. This CDR3 spans 15 amino acids. The CDR3 protein is CASSFLAGAYNEQFF. CDR3 DNA sequence: TGTGCCAGCAGTTTTTTAGCGGGAGCCTACAATGAGCAGTTCTTC.

This sequence joins TRBV9 and TRBJ2-7; tentative D call: TRBD1 (6 bases). Deletions cut 3 bases from V and 7 bases from J, with 17 bases between. The CDR3 contains 14 residues. Per germline, CDR1 SGDLS and CDR2 YYNGEE. CDR3 region: CASSARSGAWEQYF. The CDR3 DNA sequence: TGTGCCAGCAGCGCCCGATCAGGGGCATGGGAGCAGTACTTC. Based on the CDR3 plus reference TRBV9 and TRBJ2-7, the full variable domain is DSGVTQTPKHLITATGQRVTLRCSPRSGDLSVYWYQQSLDQGLQFLIQYYNGEERAKGNILERFSAQQFPDLHSELNLSSLELGDSALYFCASSARSGAWEQYFGPGTRLTVT.

Concerning this clone: This same CDR3 is encoded by further DNA sequences in the sample. CDR3 amino acids: CASSLNSYNEQFF. CDR3 sequence (DNA): TGCGCCAGCAGCTTAAACAGCTACAATGAGCAGTTCTTC. The rearrangement joins TRBV5-1 to TRBJ2-1; D not resolved. The V gene lost 2 bases and the J gene lost 3 bases, with 6 bases spanning the gap. The CDR3 has 13 residues. Per the germline V gene, CDR1 is SGHRS and CDR2 is YFSETQ.

The chain uses TRBV2 and TRBJ2-3, with unresolved D. Germline loops: CDR1 SNHLY, CDR2 FYNNEI. Trimming left V 4 bases short and J 4 bases short, with 12 bases between. The CDR3 runs 14 residues. Here the CDR3 reads CASSAVEFPDTQYF. Here the CDR3 DNA reads TGTGCCAGCAGTGCGGTCGAGTTCCCAGATACGCAGTATTTT.

The gene calls are TRBV14 and TRBJ2-5; 11 nucleotides align to TRBD1. Germline CDR1 reads SGHDN; CDR2 reads FVKESK. This CDR3 region has 15 residues. J gave up 3 bases and V 3 bases, and 3 bases lay outside the gene matches. The CDR3 loop reads CASSQWTGGEETQYF. The CDR3 coding sequence is TGTGCCAGCAGCCAGTGGACAGGGGGCGAAGAGACCCAGTACTTC.

V is TRBV7-2 and J is TRBJ1-1; D gene uncertain. The CDR3 covers 11 residues. Germline CDR1 reads SGHTA; CDR2 reads FQGNSA. V was pared by 4 bases and J by 11 bases, with 11 bases between. The CDR3 region has the DNA TGTGCCAGCAGCTCCTACCCGAGTGCTTTCTTT. It specifies CASSSYPSAFF.

The genes are TRBV5-5 and TRBJ2-7, with D perhaps TRBD2 (5 bases). CDR3 length: 15 amino acids. Per germline, CDR1 SGHKS and CDR2 YYEKEE (reference sequence). Between the trimmed V and J ends, which lost 1 base and 0 bases, there was a span of 11 bases. The DNA for the CDR3 is TGTGCCAGCAGCTTGAGGGCGGGCGTCTCCTACGAGCAGTACTTC. This codes for CASSLRAGVSYEQYF.

V is TRBV15 and J is TRBJ2-1; TRBD2 matches at 7 bases. The CDR3 sequence is 15 residues long. Trimming took 1 base from V and 2 from J; bases not matched to a gene: 2. CDR1 and CDR2 from the germline V gene are LNHNV and YYDKDF (reference sequence). CDR3 bases: TGTGCCACCAGCAGAGCCGGGACTACCTACAATGAGCAGTTCTTC. Translating gives CATSRAGTTYNEQFF.

The V call is TRBV29-1, the J call TRBJ1-2, with a tentative D call TRBD1 (5 bases). Germline V gene sequence: CDR1 SQVTM, CDR2 ANQGSEA. The CDR3 loop spans 12 amino acids. The ends were cut back, 5 bases at V and 4 bases at J, with 11 bases in the middle. The CDR3 spells CSVQLGVYGYTF. The CDR3 coding sequence is TGCAGCGTTCAATTGGGGGTCTATGGCTACACCTTC.

V gene TRBV7-9 combines with J gene TRBJ2-7, with unresolved D. From germline, CDR1 is SEHNR and CDR2 FQNEAQ (reference sequence). With 4 bases removed from V and 9 bases from J, the gap between germline ends came to 13 bases. This CDR3 has 12 amino acids. CDR3 nucleotide sequence: TGTGCCAGCAGCTCCGACTTCCCCCGGCAGTACTTC. Its translation: CASSSDFPRQYF.

V usage is TRBV11-2 and J usage is TRBJ1-1; no reliable D call. Germline lookup yields CDR1 SGHAT and CDR2 FQNNGV. The ends were cut back, 2 bases at V and 1 base at J, with 8 bases in the middle. The CDR3 has 14 amino acids. CDR3 region: CASSLLSENTEAFF. The CDR3 DNA reads as TGTGCCAGCAGCTTACTATCAGAGAACACTGAAGCTTTCTTT.

Note on this clone: The sample carries other DNA sequences with the same CDR3. The chain carries TRBV5-4 and TRBJ1-4, with 9 bases that match TRBD1. The CDR3 is 14 amino acids. V shed 3 bases, J shed 7 bases, and the junction held 4 bases outside the gene matches. Germline V gene sequence: CDR1 SGHNT, CDR2 YYREEE (reference sequence). CDR3 DNA sequence: TGTGCCAGCAGCTCGGGACAGGGACGTGAAAAACTGTTTTTT. Protein: CASSSGQGREKLFF.

J is TRBJ2-1 and V is TRBV25-1; 9 bases fit TRBD2. This CDR3 contains 16 residues. After removal of 1 base from V and 8 bases from J, the junction contained 9 bases not matched to a gene. The V gene's germline CDR1 is MGHDK and CDR2 SYGVNS. CDR3 in DNA: TGTGCCAGCAGTGAATTTGGCGGGAGGGCCGCGGATGAGCAGTTCTTC. It is translated as CASSEFGGRAADEQFF.